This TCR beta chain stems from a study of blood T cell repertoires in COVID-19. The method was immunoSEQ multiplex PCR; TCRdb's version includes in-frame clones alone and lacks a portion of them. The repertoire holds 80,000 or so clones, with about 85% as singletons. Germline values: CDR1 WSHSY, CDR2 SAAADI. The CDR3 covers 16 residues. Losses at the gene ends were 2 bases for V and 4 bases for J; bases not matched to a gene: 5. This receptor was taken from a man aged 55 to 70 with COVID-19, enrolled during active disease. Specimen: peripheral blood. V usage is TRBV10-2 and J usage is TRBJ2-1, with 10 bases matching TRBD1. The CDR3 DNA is TGCGCCAGCAGTGAGCCGGGACAGGGGTTGTACAATGAGCAGTTCTTC. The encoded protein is CASSEPGQGLYNEQFF.